The present T cell receptor (beta chain) was sequenced within a study of shared clonotypes between healthy human individuals. The CDR3 runs to 15 residues. V lost 1 base, J lost 4 bases, and 4 bases stayed unmatched. Germline V gives CDR1 SGHVS, CDR2 FQNEAQ. Sequenced by immunoSEQ multiplex PCR; TCRdb stores in-frame clones only, minus some. The sample has approximately 2.1 million clones; 90% to 95% are singletons. About this clone: Other DNA variants within this sample encode the same CDR3.

Sequenced material: naive CD4+ T cells from PBMCs. This sample's subset: CD45RA+ positively selected. V and J are TRBV7-8 and TRBJ1-5, with 7 nucleotides matching TRBD1. This sequence was found in a man in his late teens or twenties in good health. Some clones in this sample may be carry-over from other donors' samples. DNA of the CDR3: TGTGCCAGCAGCTTAGGGACAGGAAGTAATCAGCCCCAGCATTTT. Encoded protein: CASSLGTGSNQPQHF.